These 28 T cell receptor beta chains were sequenced from one sample in a study of cytomegalovirus exposure and HLA in healthy donors. The primer mix had 60 Vbeta and 13 Jbeta primers. This table comes from immunoSEQ multiplex PCR, and its TCRdb copy is limited to in-frame clones, with some not included. The repertoire has around 130,000 clones, 50% to 75% of them found once; the top ten carry around 8.8%. Sequencing used PBMCs. The source of these receptors is a woman aged 40 to 55 in good health and CMV-seropositive.

CDR3 nucleotide sequence: TGCGCCAGCAGCCTCGGACAGACGGGAGGATACGAGCAGTACTTC. Residues: CASSLGQTGGYEQYF. The J gene is TRBJ2-7, the V gene TRBV5-1, with D tentatively TRBD2 (7 bases). Germline loops: CDR1 SGHRS, CDR2 YFSETQ. This CDR3 is built from 15 residues. Trimming cost V 4 bases and J 4 bases, with 18 bases left between them.

J is TRBJ1-3 and V is TRBV6-5; perhaps TRBD1 as D (6 bases). Germline V lookup: CDR1 MNHEY, CDR2 SVGAGI. CDR3 length: 14 amino acids. The ends were cut back, 2 bases at V and 6 bases at J, with 11 bases in the middle. CDR3 residues: CASSYTQGTNTIYF. As DNA, the CDR3 is TGTGCCAGCAGTTACACACAGGGTACAAACACCATATATTTT.

The chain combines TRBV7-9 with TRBJ2-2; possible D gene TRBD2, 5 bases. CDR3 length: 16 residues. From germline, CDR1 is SEHNR and CDR2 FQNEAQ (reference sequence). Between the trimmed V and J ends, which lost 1 base and 7 bases, there was a span of 16 bases. The CDR3 sequence: CASSLDVGLAFGELFF. As DNA, the CDR3 is TGTGCCAGCAGCTTAGACGTGGGTCTAGCTTTCGGGGAGCTGTTTTTT.

This clone has only a few counts. This chain connects TRBV28 to TRBJ2-4; no firm D call. V lost 8 bases, J lost 0 bases, and 5 bases lay in between. The CDR3 spans 12 residues. In germline, CDR1 is MDHEN, CDR2 SYDVKM. The DNA of the CDR3 is TGTGCCAGCGGGCTAGCCAAAAACATTCAGTACTTC. Translation gives CASGLAKNIQYF.

The chain combines TRBV11-2 with TRBJ2-7; possibly TRBD1 for D (5 bases). There are 14 residues in the CDR3. V lost 1 base and J lost 3, with 10 bases in between. CDR1 is SGHAT, CDR2 FQNNGV, per germline. The CDR3 region is CASSLGARVYEQYF. In DNA form, the CDR3 reads TGTGCCAGCAGCTTAGGGGCCAGGGTCTACGAGCAGTACTTC. Variable domain in full (rest from reference TRBV11-2 and TRBJ2-7): EAGVAQSPRYKIIEKRQSVAFWCNPISGHATLYWYQQILGQGPKLLIQFQNNGVVDDSQLPKDRFSAERLKGVDSTLKIQPAKLEDSAVYLCASSLGARVYEQYFGPGTRLTVT.

The rearrangement links TRBV5-1 to TRBJ1-1, with D unclear. This CDR3 region has 14 residues. Looked up from germline, CDR1 is SGHRS and CDR2 is YFSETQ. Deletions cut 6 bases from V and 1 base from J, with 13 bases between. CDR3 nucleotides: TGCGCCAGCACGCTCACTTCCCCGAACACTGAAGCTTTCTTT. Translated, it gives CASTLTSPNTEAFF. Full variable domain (remainder filled in from reference TRBV5-1 and TRBJ1-1): KAGVTQTPRYLIKTRGQQVTLSCSPISGHRSVSWYQQTPGQGLQFLFEYFSETQRNKGNFPGRFSGRQFSNSRSEMNVSTLELGDSALYLCASTLTSPNTEAFFGQGTRLTVV.

This chain joins TRBV4-2 and TRBJ1-4; 9 positions match TRBD1. Germline lookup yields CDR1 LGHNA and CDR2 YNFKEQ. The V segment lost 2 bases and the J segment 7 bases; nucleotides outside the gene matches: 2. This CDR3 has 14 amino acids. The CDR3 bases are TGTGCCAGCAGCCAAACAGGGGGCTTTGAAAAACTGTTTTTT. This gives the protein CASSQTGGFEKLFF.

This clone has just one count. This chain joins TRBV30 and TRBJ2-5; 9 bases are a match to TRBD1. The junction had 2 bases not matched to a gene; V was cut back by 4 bases and J by 2 bases. In germline, CDR1 is GTSNPN, CDR2 SVGIG (reference sequence). CDR3 length: 13 residues. The CDR3 DNA reads as TGTGCCTGGACACAGGGGGCTCAAGAGACCCAGTACTTC. The encoded protein is CAWTQGAQETQYF.

A single count supports this clone. This chain uses TRBV29-1 with TRBJ1-4; a possible D gene is TRBD1 (6 bases). The V end lost 7 bases, the J end lost 7 bases, and 19 bases lay between the germline ends. From germline, CDR1 is SQVTM and CDR2 ANQGSEA. The CDR3 is 14 residues long. CDR3 residues: CSALPGGGGEKLFF. In nucleotides, the CDR3 is TGCAGCGCTCTACCCGGGGGAGGGGGTGAAAAACTGTTTTTT.

The count of this clone is one. V is TRBV2 and J is TRBJ1-5; tentatively, D is TRBD1 (5 bases). This CDR3 has 16 residues. Trimming stripped 4 bases from V and 1 base from J, with 14 bases between. Per the germline V gene, CDR1 is SNHLY and CDR2 is FYNNEI. The CDR3 DNA reads TGTGCCAGCAGTGGCAGAGGAGGGGACAGCAATCAGCCCCAGCATTTT. Translated, it gives CASSGRGGDSNQPQHF.

The table lists this clone with a few counts. The rearrangement uses TRBV28 and TRBJ2-2; D remains unclear. Germline CDR1 is MDHEN and CDR2 is SYDVKM. With 2 bases removed from V and 7 bases from J, the gap between germline ends came to 5 bases. This CDR3 comprises 12 residues. CDR3: CASSLGRGELFF. CDR3 in DNA: TGTGCCAGCAGTTTAGGGCGCGGGGAGCTGTTTTTT.

The genes are TRBV5-8 and TRBJ2-2, with D possibly matching TRBD1 (6 bases). Trimming removed 1 base from V and 0 bases from J, with 13 bases in between. The V gene's germline CDR1 is SGHTS and CDR2 YDEGEE. This CDR3 has 17 residues. The CDR3 sequence: CASSLWAGATNTGELFF. As DNA, the CDR3 is TGTGCCAGCAGCTTGTGGGCAGGGGCGACGAACACCGGGGAGCTGTTTTTT. Filled out from reference TRBV5-8 and TRBJ2-2, the complete variable domain reads EAGVTQSPTHLIKTRGQQATLRCSPISGHTSVYWYQQALGLGLQFLLWYDEGEERNRGNFPPRFSGRQFPNYSSELNVNALELEDSALYLCASSLWAGATNTGELFFGEGSRLTVL.

This chain links TRBV28 with TRBJ2-3; D is possibly TRBD2 (6 bases). Germline loops: CDR1 MDHEN, CDR2 SYDVKM. This CDR3 is built from 14 residues. V lost 11 bases, J lost 0 bases, and 15 bases lay in between. The CDR3, as DNA: TGTGCCTCTCAAAAGGGGACTAGCACAGATACGCAGTATTTT. Its translation is CASQKGTSTDTQYF.

The V and J genes are TRBV27 and TRBJ2-7; TRBD1 matches at 7 bases. J was trimmed by 2 bases and V by 4 bases; bases with no gene match: 8. CDR3 length: 15 residues. Looked up from germline, CDR1 is MNHEY and CDR2 is SMNVEV (reference sequence). CDR3: CASSSTGKITYEQYF. For the CDR3, the DNA is TGTGCCAGCAGTTCGACAGGGAAGATAACCTACGAGCAGTACTTC.

This chain connects TRBV30 to TRBJ1-5, with 9 nucleotides matching TRBD1. Germline values: CDR1 GTSNPN, CDR2 SVGIG (reference sequence). This CDR3 contains 16 residues. V shed 2 bases and J 6 bases; nucleotides not matched to a gene: 11. The CDR3 bases are TGTGCCTGGAGTACCTCCGGGACAGGGTACGGTCAGCCCCAGCATTTT. Protein: CAWSTSGTGYGQPQHF.

This sequence joins TRBV21-1 and TRBJ2-7; the table's D call TRBD2 went unverified against the DNA. TRBV21-1 constitutes a pseudogene. There are 14 residues in the CDR3. The CDR3 DNA is TGTGCCAGCAGCAGTCAGCGGGAGGGCTGGGAGCAGTACTTC. Protein sequence: CASSSQREGWEQYF.

This chain uses TRBV6-9 with TRBJ2-5; 7 bases map to TRBD2. The DNA end is more similar to TRBJ2-7, so the J call may be wrong. CDR1 MNHGY and CDR2 SVAAGI come from the germline V gene. The CDR3 has 19 amino acids. The CDR3 sequence is CASSQSTDRGREKSYEQYF. In nucleotides, the CDR3 is TGTGCCAGCAGTCAATCTACCGACCGGGGGAGGGAGAAATCCTACGAGCAGTACTTC.

This chain joins TRBV19 and TRBJ1-5, with D possibly being TRBD1 (6 bases). Per the germline V gene, CDR1 is LNHDA and CDR2 is SQIVND (reference sequence). CDR3 length equals 14 residues. V was clipped by 6 bases and J by 4 bases, with 13 bases between them. The CDR3 protein is CASSPTTGNQPQHF. In DNA, the CDR3 is TGTGCCAGTAGCCCGACTACAGGGAATCAGCCCCAGCATTTT.

This chain connects TRBV5-1 to TRBJ2-7, with D maybe TRBD2 (6 bases). V gave up 5 bases and J gave up 2 bases, with 11 bases separating them. CDR3 length equals 13 residues. Germline V CDR1 and CDR2: SGHRS, YFSETQ. Written as DNA, the CDR3 is TGCGCCAGCAGGGAGGGCAGGGCCTACGAGCAGTACTTC. Amino acid sequence: CASREGRAYEQYF. The whole variable domain, filled in from reference TRBV5-1 and TRBJ2-7, reads KAGVTQTPRYLIKTRGQQVTLSCSPISGHRSVSWYQQTPGQGLQFLFEYFSETQRNKGNFPGRFSGRQFSNSRSEMNVSTLELGDSALYLCASREGRAYEQYFGPGTRLTVT.

The V gene is TRBV6-6, the J gene TRBJ1-5; unclear D gene. Deletions cut 0 bases from V and 0 bases from J, with 6 bases between. The CDR3 loop spans 15 amino acids. The germline gives CDR1 MNHNY, CDR2 SVGAGI (reference sequence). The chain's CDR3 is CASSYSSGSNQPQHF. DNA for the CDR3: TGTGCCAGCAGTTACTCGAGCGGTAGCAATCAGCCCCAGCATTTT.

The chain links TRBV6-7 to TRBJ1-5, with 12 bases lining up with TRBD1. TRBV6-7 is an ORF for which the function is uncertain. The CDR3 sequence is 14 residues long. V trimming: 8 bases; J trimming: 2 bases; junction bases outside the gene matches: 1. Here the CDR3 reads CASGTGGRNQPQHF. The CDR3 DNA reads as TGTGCCAGCGGGACAGGGGGCCGCAATCAGCCCCAGCATTTT.

This chain joins TRBV5-1 and TRBJ2-1; possible D gene TRBD2, 6 bases. Germline values: CDR1 SGHRS, CDR2 YFSETQ. Deletions cut 7 bases from V and 9 bases from J, with 11 bases between. The CDR3 runs to 11 residues. In nucleotides, the CDR3 is TGCGCCAGCTGGGGGGAGGTTGAGCAGTTCTTC. It translates to CASWGEVEQFF.

This sequence joins TRBV7-9 and TRBJ1-1; D uncertain. Trimming pared 3 bases from V and 1 base from J, leaving 6 bases between. The CDR3 is made up of 13 amino acids. Germline CDR1 and CDR2: SEHNR and FQNEAQ (reference sequence). CDR3 loop: CASSFSENTEAFF. CDR3 in DNA: TGTGCCAGCAGCTTTTCAGAGAACACTGAAGCTTTCTTT.

The rearrangement links TRBV2 to TRBJ2-3; 7 bases match TRBD2. The germline V gene encodes CDR1 SNHLY and CDR2 FYNNEI. This CDR3 is built from 12 residues. V dropped 8 bases and J dropped 4; count of bases not matched to a gene: 3. The CDR3 DNA follows: TGTGCCAGCCGGGGGGAGCCAGATACGCAGTATTTT. Protein sequence: CASRGEPDTQYF.

The V and J genes are TRBV6-5 and TRBJ2-7; possible D gene TRBD2, 6 bases. This CDR3 contains 13 residues. Between the trimmed V and J ends, which lost 5 bases and 6 bases, there was a span of 14 bases. Per germline, CDR1 MNHEY and CDR2 SVGAGI. The CDR3 sequence: CASSQYPTSEQYF. CDR3 DNA sequence: TGTGCCAGCAGTCAATACCCGACTAGCGAGCAGTACTTC.

The gene calls are TRBV11-2 and TRBJ2-7, with unresolved D. Trimming removed 1 base at V and 4 bases at J, with 8 bases between. Germline V gives CDR1 SGHAT, CDR2 FQNNGV. The CDR3 has 13 amino acids. The CDR3, as DNA: TGTGCCAGCAGCTTAGGTCCGGTGTACGAGCAGTACTTC. This translates into CASSLGPVYEQYF.

This clone came up a few times. This chain links TRBV18 with TRBJ1-2; 9 bases map to TRBD1. The CDR3 consists of 15 residues. Trimming cost V 5 bases and J 4 bases; bases outside gene matches: 8. Germline CDR1 reads KGHSH; CDR2 reads LQKENI. CDR3 sequence (DNA): TGTGCCAGCTCAGCGGGGACAGGGTATACCTATGGCTACACCTTC. Encoded protein: CASSAGTGYTYGYTF.

A note on this clone: This same CDR3 is encoded by further DNA sequences in the sample. The rearrangement links TRBV5-1 to TRBJ2-5; a weak D match, TRBD2 (6 bases). There are 14 residues in the CDR3. Trimming removed 7 bases at V and 2 bases at J, with 15 bases between. CDR1 SGHRS and CDR2 YFSETQ come from the germline V gene. As DNA, the CDR3 is TGCGCCAGCTCACTAGGGCGGGGACAAGAGACCCAGTACTTC. Translated: CASSLGRGQETQYF.